The 11 T cell receptor beta chains given below trace back to one sample, sequenced in a study of shared clonotypes between healthy human individuals. Some clones are missing from TCRdb's copy, which holds only in-frame ones; the method was immunoSEQ multiplex PCR. The profile covers 650,000 to 750,000 clones, with about two thirds appearing a single time and around 2% taken by the ten largest. The sample comprised memory CD4+ T cells sorted from blood. As for subset: CD45RA-negative fraction. These receptors were collected from a woman in her twenties or thirties in good health.

The chain has TRBV27 and TRBJ2-2, with 9 bases lining up with TRBD2. V lost 6 bases to trimming and J lost 4 bases; unmatched junction nucleotides: 6. CDR1 is MNHEY, CDR2 SMNVEV, per germline (reference sequence). The CDR3 length is 15 residues. CDR3 nucleotide sequence: TGTGCCAGCAGACTTAGCGGGAGTTCCACCGGGGAGCTGTTTTTT. The encoded protein is CASRLSGSSTGELFF.

The rearrangement uses TRBV27 and TRBJ2-5; a weak D match, TRBD1 (8 bases). The V end was cut by 6 bases, the J end by 4 bases, with 15 bases between. This CDR3 region has 14 residues. Germline lookup yields CDR1 MNHEY and CDR2 SMNVEV (reference sequence). The CDR3 region is CASSRTGRGETQYF. CDR3 DNA: TGTGCCAGCAGCCGGACAGGGAGGGGAGAGACCCAGTACTTC.

V and J are TRBV11-2 and TRBJ2-2, with 9 bases lining up with TRBD2. Germline V CDR1 and CDR2: SGHAT, FQNNGV. V dropped 5 bases and J dropped 7; count of bases not matched to a gene: 14. This CDR3 spans 17 amino acids. The CDR3 DNA follows: TGTGCCAGCAGCCACTCCTTGATAGCGGGAGCAAACGGGGAGCTGTTTTTT. Encoded protein: CASSHSLIAGANGELFF.

The chain joins TRBV27 to TRBJ1-2; D may be TRBD1 (5 bases). The CDR3 runs to 14 residues. Trimming pared 0 bases from V and 4 bases from J, leaving 9 bases between. The germline CDR1 and CDR2 sequences are MNHEY and SMNVEV (reference sequence). CDR3 sequence: CASSLSRGLYGYTF. DNA of the CDR3: TGTGCCAGCAGTTTATCGCGGGGACTCTATGGCTACACCTTC.

This clone was seen a few times. The CDR3 DNA follows: TGTGCCTGGAGCCTGGGGGGGGACCAGTACTTC. Translated, it gives CAWSLGGDQYF. This sequence joins TRBV30 and TRBJ2-5, with 7 positions matching TRBD2. CDR1 is GTSNPN and CDR2 is SVGIG in the germline V gene (reference sequence). The V gene end was trimmed by 3 bases and the J gene end by 10 bases; junction bases not matched to a gene: 5. There are 11 residues in the CDR3. Together with reference TRBV30 and TRBJ2-5, the CDR3 gives the full variable domain: SQTIHQWPATLVQPVGSPLSLECTVEGTSNPNLYWYRQAAGRGLQLLFYSVGIGQISSEVPQNLSASRPQDRQFILSSKKLLLSDSGFYLCAWSLGGDQYFGPGTRLLVL.

V usage is TRBV4-1 and J usage is TRBJ2-3, with 10 bases that match TRBD1. V gave up 3 bases and J gave up 3 bases; unmatched junction bases: 9. The CDR3 has 17 amino acids. Germline CDR1 reads MGHRA; CDR2 reads YSYEKL. The CDR3 bases are TGCGCCAGCAGCCAGGGAAGACAGGGGGCAATAACAGATACGCAGTATTTT. Residues: CASSQGRQGAITDTQYF.

The chain carries TRBV28 and TRBJ1-2, with D possibly matching TRBD1 (5 bases). CDR3 length equals 14 residues. Trimming took off 3 bases at V and 5 bases at J, with 13 bases between the two ends. Germline CDR1 and CDR2: MDHEN and SYDVKM. The CDR3 here is CASSFGAVRYGYTF. The CDR3 region has the DNA TGTGCCAGCAGTTTTGGGGCAGTGCGATATGGCTACACCTTC.

The chain carries TRBV6-4 and TRBJ2-3; 9 nucleotides align to TRBD1. This CDR3 has 15 residues. Per the germline V gene, CDR1 is MRHNA and CDR2 is SNTAGT. The V gene end was trimmed by 5 bases and the J gene end by 6 bases; junction bases not matched to a gene: 9. The CDR3 loop reads CASSPDRGGSDTQYF. In DNA form, the CDR3 reads TGTGCCAGCAGTCCGGACAGGGGAGGTTCTGATACGCAGTATTTT.

The gene calls are TRBV21-1 and TRBJ2-7; TRBD1, the D gene given by the table, was not confirmed from the DNA. TRBV21-1 constitutes a pseudogene. The CDR3 spans 15 residues. CDR3 coding DNA: TGTGCCAGCAGCAAAGGGGGACAGGAGATGGGAGAGCAGTACTTC. Amino acid sequence: CASSKGGQEMGEQYF.

This clone was picked up a small number of times. As DNA, the CDR3 is TGTGCCAGCAGCGTAGACGGGACCCGCACCTACGAGCAGTACTTC. Its translation is CASSVDGTRTYEQYF. The rearrangement joins TRBV9 to TRBJ2-7; D may correspond to TRBD1 or TRBD2 (5 bases each). V dropped 0 bases and J dropped 2 bases, with 12 bases sitting between them. CDR3 length: 15 amino acids. Germline values: CDR1 SGDLS, CDR2 YYNGEE.

This clone occurred many times. The identical CDR3 is also encoded by other nucleotide sequences in the sample. The DNA for the CDR3 is TGTGCTAGTGGACAAGCAGGGAGCTCCTACAATGAGCAGTTCTTC. Protein: CASGQAGSSYNEQFF. The rearrangement joins TRBV12-5 to TRBJ2-1; D tentatively fits TRBD1 or TRBD2 (5 bases each). V lost 6 bases to trimming and J lost 0 bases, with 12 bases between them. Germline CDR1 LGHNT, CDR2 FRNRAP. CDR3 length: 15 residues.